This TCR beta chain was observed in a study of post-analysis software for immune sequencing data. Unique molecular identifiers featured in each of the TCR beta cDNA libraries. TCRdb re-derived calls from the PCR reads in MiXCR, one entry per CDR3 protein. The profile covers 700,000 to 900,000 distinct CDR3 sequences, with just over 45% appearing a single time and 4.9% taken by the ten largest. General study points: In patients, TRBV5-6, TRBV5-1 and TRBV20-1 belonged to five TRBV segments found more frequently than in controls.

This clonotype has more than one count but fewer than ten. The antigen is unknown. This CDR3 is 15 amino acids long. The trim removed 3 bases at V and 1 base at J, leaving 3 bases unmatched. The germline V gene has CDR1 SQVTM and CDR2 ANQGSEA. The chain carries TRBV29-1 and TRBJ2-1; TRBD2 agrees at 10 bases. The sample consisted of blood. The sequence was collected from a girl between 5 and 17 years old with multiple sclerosis. DNA for the CDR3: TGCAGCGTTGAGGAGCGGGAGGGGTCCTACAATGAGCAGTTCTTC. This translates into CSVEEREGSYNEQFF.